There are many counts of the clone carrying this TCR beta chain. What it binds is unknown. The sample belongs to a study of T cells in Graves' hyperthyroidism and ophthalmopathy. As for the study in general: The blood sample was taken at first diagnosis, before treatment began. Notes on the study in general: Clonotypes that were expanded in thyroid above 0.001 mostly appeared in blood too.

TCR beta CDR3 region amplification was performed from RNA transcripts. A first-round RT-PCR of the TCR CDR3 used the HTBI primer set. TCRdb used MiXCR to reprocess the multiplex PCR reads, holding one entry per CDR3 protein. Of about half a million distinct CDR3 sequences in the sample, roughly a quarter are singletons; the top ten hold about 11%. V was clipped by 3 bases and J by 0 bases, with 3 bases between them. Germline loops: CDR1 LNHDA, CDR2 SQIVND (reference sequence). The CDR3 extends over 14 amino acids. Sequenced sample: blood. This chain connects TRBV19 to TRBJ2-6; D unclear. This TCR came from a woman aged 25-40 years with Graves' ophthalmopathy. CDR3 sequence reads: CASSIVSGANVLTF. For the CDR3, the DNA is TGTGCCAGTAGTATCGTCTCTGGGGCCAACGTCCTGACTTTC.